The 27 T cell receptor beta chains given below trace back to one sample, sequenced in a study of CD8+ T cells in alopecia areata. Following RNA extraction, reverse transcription yielded cDNA that acted as the sequencing template. TCRdb keeps only in-frame clones here, not all; method: immunoSEQ multiplex PCR. The sample includes 70,000 or so clones, around 30% of them seen just once. Noted treatment: oral pan-JAK inhibitor, 5-10 mg twice daily. Sample: CD8+ T cells sorted from blood, taken at week 4, from a patient treated with tofacitinib. These receptors were obtained from a human donor with alopecia areata.

This chain joins TRBV9 and TRBJ2-3, with D perhaps assigned TRBD1 or TRBD2 (6 bases each). CDR1 and CDR2 from the germline V gene are SGDLS and YYNGEE. With 0 bases removed from V and 4 bases from J, the gap between germline ends came to 12 bases. This CDR3 contains 15 residues. The CDR3 loop is CASSVAGRGPDTQYF. DNA of the CDR3: TGTGCCAGCAGCGTAGCGGGACGGGGGCCAGATACGCAGTATTTT.

The table lists this clone with a few counts. The rearrangement joins TRBV29-1 to TRBJ2-5; 12 positions agree with TRBD2. After removal of 4 bases from V and 5 bases from J, the junction contained 11 bases not matched to a gene. Per germline, CDR1 SQVTM and CDR2 ANQGSEA. CDR3 length: 16 residues. The chain's CDR3 is CSVGLAGAVLGETQYF. CDR3 in DNA: TGCAGCGTTGGACTAGCGGGAGCGGTTTTAGGGGAGACCCAGTACTTC.

The CDR3 sequence: CSGRQARESGYTF. The CDR3 DNA is TGCAGCGGGCGACAGGCTCGAGAATCCGGCTACACCTTC. This chain uses TRBV29-1 with TRBJ1-2; a weak D match, TRBD1 (6 bases). Germline CDR1 reads SQVTM; CDR2 reads ANQGSEA. This CDR3 spans 13 amino acids. V was trimmed by 7 bases and J by 8 bases, leaving 20 bases between them. Complete variable domain (other parts from reference TRBV29-1 and TRBJ1-2): SAVISQKPSRDICQRGTSLTIQCQVDSQVTMMFWYRQQPGQSLTLIATANQGSEATYESGFVIDKFPISRPNLTFSTLTVSNMSPEDSSIYLCSGRQARESGYTFGSGTRLTVV.

In this sample, this clone turned up a few times. V usage is TRBV2 and J usage is TRBJ2-2; 15 bases agree with TRBD2. CDR3 length equals 16 residues. V was clipped by 6 bases and J by 7 bases; unmatched bases: 6. CDR1 and CDR2 from the germline V gene are SNHLY and FYNNEI. Here the CDR3 reads CASSGGLAGGNGELFF. In nucleotides, the CDR3 is TGTGCCAGCAGCGGGGGACTAGCGGGAGGTAACGGGGAGCTGTTTTTT. Filled out from reference TRBV2 and TRBJ2-2, the complete variable domain reads EPEVTQTPSHQVTQMGQEVILRCVPISNHLYFYWYRQILGQKVEFLVSFYNNEISEKSEIFDDQFSVERPDGSNFTLKIRSTKLEDSAMYFCASSGGLAGGNGELFFGEGSRLTVL.

This chain links TRBV2 with TRBJ2-3; 10 bases are shared with TRBD1. The CDR3 is 16 residues long. V lost 2 bases, J lost 7 bases, and 9 bases stayed unmatched. Germline V lookup: CDR1 SNHLY, CDR2 FYNNEI. The CDR3, as DNA: TGTGCCAGCAGTGAATCCGGGACAGGGGAATACAATACGCAGTATTTT. Translation gives CASSESGTGEYNTQYF.

V usage is TRBV7-3 and J usage is TRBJ1-2; possible D gene TRBD1, 5 bases. The CDR3 length is 11 residues. Germline values: CDR1 SGHTA, CDR2 FQGTGA. V gave up 7 bases and J gave up 2 bases, with 5 bases separating them. CDR3 coding DNA: TGTGCCAGCACAGGGAACTATGGCTACACCTTC. Encoded protein: CASTGNYGYTF.

V and J are TRBV4-1 and TRBJ2-3; D is unclear. The CDR3 is 13 amino acids. Germline lookup yields CDR1 MGHRA and CDR2 YSYEKL. The V end was cut by 2 bases, the J end by 10 bases, with 13 bases between. DNA for the CDR3: TGCGCCAGCAGCCAACCGCTCCCGATGTCGCAGTATTTT. The encoded protein is CASSQPLPMSQYF.

This clone was counted a few times. This chain uses TRBV29-1 with TRBJ1-2; no reliable D call. V was clipped by 5 bases and J by 8 bases, with 18 bases between them. Germline V gives CDR1 SQVTM, CDR2 ANQGSEA. The CDR3 extends over 13 amino acids. The DNA for the CDR3 is TGCAGCGTTAACTTAGGGAGACCAGACGGCTACACCTTC. Its translation is CSVNLGRPDGYTF.

The chain carries TRBV7-9 and TRBJ1-2; D perhaps matches TRBD1 (5 bases). Germline lookup yields CDR1 SEHNR and CDR2 FQNEAQ (reference sequence). Trimming stripped 0 bases from V and 5 bases from J, with 13 bases between. The CDR3 is 15 residues long. The CDR3 nucleotides read TGTGCCAGCAGCTTAGCGGACACCCTGGGGTATGGCTACACCTTC. Residues: CASSLADTLGYGYTF.

The chain has TRBV30 and TRBJ2-6; D uncertain. There are 15 residues in the CDR3. Trimming removed 1 base from V and 0 bases from J, with 7 bases in between. Germline V gene lookup returns CDR1 GTSNPN and CDR2 SVGIG (reference sequence). The CDR3 here is CAWSGEYSGANVLTF. DNA for the CDR3: TGTGCCTGGAGTGGGGAATACTCTGGGGCCAACGTCCTGACTTTC.

The chain joins TRBV29-1 to TRBJ2-7; D is unclear. CDR1 is SQVTM, CDR2 ANQGSEA, per germline. V shed 0 bases and J shed 4 bases, with 7 bases lying between them. The CDR3 contains 12 residues. The CDR3 reads CSVEDKGYEQYF. The CDR3 DNA follows: TGCAGCGTTGAAGATAAGGGTTACGAGCAGTACTTC.

This clone was observed a handful of times. This chain uses TRBV29-1 with TRBJ2-5, with 7 positions matching TRBD1. The CDR3 is 13 residues long. The ends lost 8 bases at V and 2 bases at J; junction bases unmatched: 8. Looked up from germline, CDR1 is SQVTM and CDR2 is ANQGSEA. CDR3 DNA: TGCAGCACTAGGACAGGTCTACAAGAGACCCAGTACTTC. This gives the protein CSTRTGLQETQYF.

The genes are TRBV4-1 and TRBJ2-2; 7 bases map to TRBD2. The CDR3 totals 17 residues. Germline CDR1 is MGHRA and CDR2 is YSYEKL. V shed 5 bases, J shed 1 base, and the junction held 10 bases outside the gene matches. The chain's CDR3 is CASSVDPTSLNTGELFF. CDR3 nucleotide sequence: TGCGCCAGCAGCGTTGACCCGACTAGCCTGAACACCGGGGAGCTGTTTTTT.

The V call is TRBV19, the J call TRBJ2-3; D gene uncertain. The CDR3 contains 13 residues. CDR1 is LNHDA and CDR2 is SQIVND in the germline V gene (reference sequence). Trimming took off 5 bases at V and 0 bases at J, with 6 bases between the two ends. The CDR3 DNA is TGTGCCAGTAGTCAAAGTAGCACAGATACGCAGTATTTT. Encoded protein: CASSQSSTDTQYF.

This clone occurred once. The chain carries TRBV7-8 and TRBJ2-2; no reliable D call. Trimming took off 3 bases at V and 0 bases at J, with 14 bases between the two ends. CDR3 size: 17 residues. The germline V gene has CDR1 SGHVS and CDR2 FQNEAQ. The DNA for the CDR3 is TGTGCCAGCAGCTTGTTCGCCCCCACAGCGAACACCGGGGAGCTGTTTTTT. As protein: CASSLFAPTANTGELFF.

Note on this clone: No DNA is shown, since the ends of the CDR3 on it are uncertain; the CDR3 is the one TCRdb lists. This chain uses TRBV21-1 with TRBJ1-6; TRBD1 was called by the table and not checked on the DNA. TRBV21-1 represents a pseudogene. The CDR3 is made up of 17 amino acids, end residues included. CDR3 in amino acids: CASSKDVGTGSASPLHF.

This chain connects TRBV29-1 to TRBJ2-7; TRBD1 is a possible D gene (6 bases). Germline V CDR1 and CDR2: SQVTM, ANQGSEA. There are 11 residues in the CDR3. Trimming removed 3 bases from V and 5 bases from J, with 8 bases in between. The CDR3 DNA sequence: TGCAGCGTTGAGGGGGCCCACGAGCAGTACTTC. Its translation is CSVEGAHEQYF.

The V call is TRBV29-1, the J call TRBJ2-7; the match to TRBD2 covers 11 bases. The CDR3 totals 14 residues. Looked up from germline, CDR1 is SQVTM and CDR2 is ANQGSEA. V lost 6 bases and J lost 1; bases outside the gene matches: 5. The CDR3 region has the DNA TGCAGCGTCGCTATAGCGGGAGGGTCCTACGAGCAGTACTTC. Its translation is CSVAIAGGSYEQYF.

This clone was detected a few times. The chain links TRBV27 to TRBJ2-1, with TRBD1 matching over 8 bases. The germline V gene has CDR1 MNHEY and CDR2 SMNVEV (reference sequence). CDR3 length: 14 residues. V shed 3 bases, J shed 7 bases, and the junction held 5 bases outside the gene matches. The CDR3 protein is CASSLNRGINEQFF. Here the CDR3 DNA reads TGTGCCAGCAGTTTGAACAGGGGGATAAATGAGCAGTTCTTC.

This clone was observed a handful of times. The J gene is TRBJ2-5, the V gene TRBV6-5; D is perhaps TRBD2 (6 bases). Trimming took 6 bases from V and 4 from J, leaving 18 bases between them. In germline, CDR1 is MNHEY, CDR2 SVGAGI. The length of the CDR3 is 15 residues. The CDR3 is CASSSGEKAGETQYF. The DNA for the CDR3 is TGTGCCAGCAGCTCCGGGGAAAAAGCGGGAGAGACCCAGTACTTC.

Points on this clone: One end of the junction fails to match germline, which may point to a read error. CDR3 sequence reads: CACSLVRSGRGNEQFF. The DNA for the CDR3 is TGCGCCTGCAGCTTGGTTCGTAGCGGGAGGGGGAATGAGCAGTTCTTC. V usage is TRBV5-1 and J usage is TRBJ2-1; 11 bases are shared with TRBD2. CDR3 length equals 16 residues. Germline CDR1 reads SGHRS; CDR2 reads YFSETQ.

The table lists this clone with many counts. The rearrangement uses TRBV30 and TRBJ1-4, with a weak D call TRBD1 (6 bases). Germline values: CDR1 GTSNPN, CDR2 SVGIG (reference sequence). The CDR3 extends over 13 amino acids. V was trimmed by 1 base and J by 7 bases, leaving 10 bases between them. The CDR3 DNA is TGTGCCTGGAGTGGAGGGGGGGGTGAAAAACTGTTTTTT. Encoded protein: CAWSGGGGEKLFF.

There are a few counts of this clone. The chain recombines TRBV6-4 with TRBJ2-2; a possible D gene is TRBD1 (6 bases). Germline V gives CDR1 MRHNA, CDR2 SNTAGT. V was pared by 8 bases and J by 1 base, with 11 bases between. The CDR3 totals 14 residues. CDR3 bases: TGTGCCAGCGCGACAGGCAAGAACACCGGGGAGCTGTTTTTT. It is translated as CASATGKNTGELFF.

The chain combines TRBV2 with TRBJ1-1, with D possibly TRBD1 on 5 matching bases. There are 14 residues in the CDR3. In germline, CDR1 is SNHLY, CDR2 FYNNEI. Trimming pared 1 base from V and 4 bases from J, leaving 10 bases between. The CDR3 DNA reads TGTGCCAGCAGTGAAGAGTGGACATTCACTGAAGCTTTCTTT. It is translated as CASSEEWTFTEAFF. Drawing the rest from reference TRBV2 and TRBJ1-1, the complete variable domain is EPEVTQTPSHQVTQMGQEVILRCVPISNHLYFYWYRQILGQKVEFLVSFYNNEISEKSEIFDDQFSVERPDGSNFTLKIRSTKLEDSAMYFCASSEEWTFTEAFFGQGTRLTVV.

This clone has only a few counts. V and J are TRBV7-9 and TRBJ1-2; D unresolved. The length of the CDR3 is 11 residues. Germline CDR1 and CDR2: SEHNR and FQNEAQ (reference sequence). Trimming took off 10 bases at V and 9 bases at J, with 15 bases between the two ends. This chain's CDR3 is CAIPMGASYTF. The DNA for the CDR3 is TGTGCCATCCCAATGGGCGCGAGCTACACCTTC. The variable domain in full, with the rest retrieved from reference TRBV7-9 and TRBJ1-2, is DTGVSQNPRHKITKRGQNVTFRCDPISEHNRLYWYRQTLGQGPEFLTYFQNEAQLEKSRLLSDRFSAERPKGSFSTLEIQRTEQGDSAMYLCAIPMGASYTFGSGTRLTVV.

The chain uses TRBV7-9 and TRBJ2-3, with D unclear. V shed 4 bases and J shed 2 bases, with 1 base lying between them. Germline CDR1 reads SEHNR; CDR2 reads FQNEAQ (reference sequence). CDR3 size: 11 residues. The CDR3 protein is CASSYTDTQYF. CDR3 DNA sequence: TGTGCCAGCAGCTACACAGATACGCAGTATTTT.

J is TRBJ2-1 and V is TRBV11-1, with 12 bases identical to TRBD2. Germline assignment: CDR1 SGHAT and CDR2 FQDESV (reference sequence). CDR3 length: 15 residues. With 4 bases clipped from V and 7 bases from J, the junction kept 5 bases outside the gene matches. CDR3 protein: CASSYSGTSGNEQFF. The CDR3 bases are TGTGCCAGCAGCTACTCCGGGACTAGCGGGAATGAGCAGTTCTTC.